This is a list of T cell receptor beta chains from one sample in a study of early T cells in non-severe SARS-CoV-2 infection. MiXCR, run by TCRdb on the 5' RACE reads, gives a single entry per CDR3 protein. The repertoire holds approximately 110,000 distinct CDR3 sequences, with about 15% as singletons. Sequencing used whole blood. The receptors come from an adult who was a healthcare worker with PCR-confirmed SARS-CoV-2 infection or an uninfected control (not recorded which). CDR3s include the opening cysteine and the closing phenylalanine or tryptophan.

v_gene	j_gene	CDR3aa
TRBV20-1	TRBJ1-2	CSAKTGAYGYTF
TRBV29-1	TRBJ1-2	CSVGTQASGYTF
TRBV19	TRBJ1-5	CASNPVDRGNQPQHF
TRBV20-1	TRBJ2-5	CSAEYQETQYF
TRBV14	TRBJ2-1	CASSYSGSSYNEQFF
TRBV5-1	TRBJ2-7	CASSLSSGGTSYEQYF
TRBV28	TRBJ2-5	CASSTPGALETQYF
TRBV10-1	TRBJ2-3	CASSEGSPDTSQYF
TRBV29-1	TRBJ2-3	CSGQYHGGTDTQYF
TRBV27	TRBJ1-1	CASSPDRGTEAFF
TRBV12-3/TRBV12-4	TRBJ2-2	CASSPFHPDRVTGELFF
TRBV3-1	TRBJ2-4	CASSQGERNIQYF
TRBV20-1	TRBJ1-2	CGSSQLDRGGYTF
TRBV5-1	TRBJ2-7	CATVRVDYEQYF
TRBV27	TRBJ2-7	CASTRTGSYEQYF
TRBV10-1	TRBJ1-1	CASSSGLDTEAFF
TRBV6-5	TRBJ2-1	CASSPDPIAFNEQFF
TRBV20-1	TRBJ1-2	CSANPGDYGYTF
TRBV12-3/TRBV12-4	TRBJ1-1	CASSWTGAGVAFF
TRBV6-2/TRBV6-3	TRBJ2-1	CASSLGTSGGDEQFF
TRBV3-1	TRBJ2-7	CASSQNEQGYEQYF
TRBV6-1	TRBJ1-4	CASSAGRTNNEKLFF